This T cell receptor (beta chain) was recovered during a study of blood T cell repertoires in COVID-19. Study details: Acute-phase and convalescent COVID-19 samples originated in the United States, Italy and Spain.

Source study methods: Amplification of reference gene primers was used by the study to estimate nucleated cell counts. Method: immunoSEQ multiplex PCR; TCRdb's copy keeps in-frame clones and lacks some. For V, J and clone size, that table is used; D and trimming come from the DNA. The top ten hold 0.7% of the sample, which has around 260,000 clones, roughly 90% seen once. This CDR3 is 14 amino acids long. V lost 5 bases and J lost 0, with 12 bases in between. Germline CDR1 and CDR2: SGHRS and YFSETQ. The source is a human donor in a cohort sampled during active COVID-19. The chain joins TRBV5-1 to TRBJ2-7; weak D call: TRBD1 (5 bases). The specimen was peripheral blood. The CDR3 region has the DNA TGCGCCAGCAGAGGACAAACACTCTCCTACGAGCAGTACTTC. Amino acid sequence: CASRGQTLSYEQYF.